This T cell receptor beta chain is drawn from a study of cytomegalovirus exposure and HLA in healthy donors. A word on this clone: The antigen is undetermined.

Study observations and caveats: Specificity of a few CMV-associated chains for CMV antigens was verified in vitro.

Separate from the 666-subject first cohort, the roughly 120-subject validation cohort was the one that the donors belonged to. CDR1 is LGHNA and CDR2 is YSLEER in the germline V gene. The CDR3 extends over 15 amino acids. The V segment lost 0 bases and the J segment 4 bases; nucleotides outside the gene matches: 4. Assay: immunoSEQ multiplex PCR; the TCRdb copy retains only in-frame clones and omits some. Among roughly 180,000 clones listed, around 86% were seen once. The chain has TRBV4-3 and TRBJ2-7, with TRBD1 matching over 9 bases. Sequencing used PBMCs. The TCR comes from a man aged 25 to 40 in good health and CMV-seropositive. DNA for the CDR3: TGCGCCAGCAGCCAAGAGGGACAGGGTCGGTACGAGCAGTACTTC. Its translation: CASSQEGQGRYEQYF.